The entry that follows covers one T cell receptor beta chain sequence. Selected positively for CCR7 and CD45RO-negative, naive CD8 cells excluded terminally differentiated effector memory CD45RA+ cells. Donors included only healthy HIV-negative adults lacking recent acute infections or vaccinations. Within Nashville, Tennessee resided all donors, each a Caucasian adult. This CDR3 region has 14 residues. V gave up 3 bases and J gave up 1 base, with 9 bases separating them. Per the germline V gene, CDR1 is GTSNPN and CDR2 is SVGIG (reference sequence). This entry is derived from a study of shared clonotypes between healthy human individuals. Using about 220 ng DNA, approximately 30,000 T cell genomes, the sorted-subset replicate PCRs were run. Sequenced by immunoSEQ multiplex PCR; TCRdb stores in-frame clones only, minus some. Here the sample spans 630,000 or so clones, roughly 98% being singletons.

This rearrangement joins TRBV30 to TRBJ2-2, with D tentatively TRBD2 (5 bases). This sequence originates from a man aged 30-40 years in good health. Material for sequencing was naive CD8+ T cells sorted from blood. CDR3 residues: CAWREDWNTGELFF. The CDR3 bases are TGTGCCTGGAGGGAGGACTGGAACACCGGGGAGCTGTTTTTT.